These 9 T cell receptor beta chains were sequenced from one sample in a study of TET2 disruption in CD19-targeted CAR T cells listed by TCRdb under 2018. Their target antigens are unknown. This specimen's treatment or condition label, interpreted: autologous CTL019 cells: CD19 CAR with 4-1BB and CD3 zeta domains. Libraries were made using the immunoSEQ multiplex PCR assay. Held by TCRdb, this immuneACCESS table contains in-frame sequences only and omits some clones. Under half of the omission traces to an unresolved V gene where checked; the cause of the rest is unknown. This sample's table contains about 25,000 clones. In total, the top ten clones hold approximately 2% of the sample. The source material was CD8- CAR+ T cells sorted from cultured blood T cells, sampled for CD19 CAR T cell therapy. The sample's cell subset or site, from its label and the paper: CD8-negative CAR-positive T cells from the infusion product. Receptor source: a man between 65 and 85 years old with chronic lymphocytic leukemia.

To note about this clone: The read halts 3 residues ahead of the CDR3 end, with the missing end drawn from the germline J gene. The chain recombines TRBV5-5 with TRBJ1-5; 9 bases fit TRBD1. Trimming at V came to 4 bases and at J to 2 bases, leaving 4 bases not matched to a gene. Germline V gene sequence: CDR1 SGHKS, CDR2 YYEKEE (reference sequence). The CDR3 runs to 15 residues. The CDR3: CASSGDRGGNQPQHF. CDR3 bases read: TGTGCCAGCAGCGGCGACAGGGGGGGCAATCAGCCC. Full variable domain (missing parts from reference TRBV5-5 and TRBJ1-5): DAGVTQSPTHLIKTRGQQVTLRCSPISGHKSVSWYQQVLGQGPQFIFQYYEKEERGRGNFPDRFSARQFPNYSSELNVNALLLGDSALYLCASSGDRGGNQPQHFGDGTRLSIL.

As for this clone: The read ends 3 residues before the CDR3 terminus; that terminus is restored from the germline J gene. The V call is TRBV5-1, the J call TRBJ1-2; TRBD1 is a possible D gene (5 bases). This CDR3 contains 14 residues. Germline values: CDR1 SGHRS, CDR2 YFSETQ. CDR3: CASRMTSVDNDYTF. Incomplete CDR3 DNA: TGCGCCAGCAGAATGACTAGCGTGGACAATGAC.

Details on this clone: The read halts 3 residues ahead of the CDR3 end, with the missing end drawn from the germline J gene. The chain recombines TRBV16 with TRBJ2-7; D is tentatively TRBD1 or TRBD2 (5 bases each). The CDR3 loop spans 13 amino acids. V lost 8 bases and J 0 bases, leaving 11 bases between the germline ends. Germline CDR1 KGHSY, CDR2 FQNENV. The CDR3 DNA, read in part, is TGTGCCAGCGGGGAGACAGTCTCCTACGAG. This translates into CASGETVSYE. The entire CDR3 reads CASGETVSYEQYF.

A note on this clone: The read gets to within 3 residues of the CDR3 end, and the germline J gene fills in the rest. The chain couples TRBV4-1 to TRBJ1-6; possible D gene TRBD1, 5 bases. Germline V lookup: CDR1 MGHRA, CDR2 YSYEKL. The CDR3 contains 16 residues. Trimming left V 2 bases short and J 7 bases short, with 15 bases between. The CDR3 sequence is CASSQPGGLINSPLHF. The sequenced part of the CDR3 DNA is TGCGCCAGCAGCCAACCTGGGGGACTGATAAATTCACCC.

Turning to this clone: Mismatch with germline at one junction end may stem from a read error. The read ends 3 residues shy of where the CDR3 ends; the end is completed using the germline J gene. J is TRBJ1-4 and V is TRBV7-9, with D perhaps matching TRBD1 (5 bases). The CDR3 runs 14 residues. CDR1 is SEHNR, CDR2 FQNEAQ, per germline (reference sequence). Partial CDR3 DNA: TGTTCCAGCAGCCCAAATTCACAGGAGTCACCA. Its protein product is CSSSPNSQESP. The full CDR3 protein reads CSSSPNSQESPLFF.

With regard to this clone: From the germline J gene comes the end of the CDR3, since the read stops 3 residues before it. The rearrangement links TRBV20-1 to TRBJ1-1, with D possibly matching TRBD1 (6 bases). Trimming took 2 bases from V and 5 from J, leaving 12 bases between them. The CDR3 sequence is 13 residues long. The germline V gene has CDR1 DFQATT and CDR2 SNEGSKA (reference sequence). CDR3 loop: CSARKQGGTEAFF. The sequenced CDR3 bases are TGCAGTGCTAGAAAACAGGGAGGGACTGAA.

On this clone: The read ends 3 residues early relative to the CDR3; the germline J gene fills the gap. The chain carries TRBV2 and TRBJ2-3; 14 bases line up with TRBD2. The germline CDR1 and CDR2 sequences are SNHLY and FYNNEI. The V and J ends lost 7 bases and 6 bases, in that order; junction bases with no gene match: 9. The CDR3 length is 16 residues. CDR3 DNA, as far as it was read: TGTGCCAGCAAGTCCCCCTGGACTAGCGGGGGGGATACG. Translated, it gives CASKSPWTSGGDT. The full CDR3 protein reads CASKSPWTSGGDTQYF.

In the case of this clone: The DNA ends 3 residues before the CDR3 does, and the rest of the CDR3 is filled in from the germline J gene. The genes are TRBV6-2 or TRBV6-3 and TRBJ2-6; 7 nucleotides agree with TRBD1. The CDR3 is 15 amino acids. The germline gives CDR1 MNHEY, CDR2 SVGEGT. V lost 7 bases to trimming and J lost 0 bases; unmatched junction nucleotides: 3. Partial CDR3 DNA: TGTGCCAGCACCGAGGGGGCCTCTGGGGCCAACGTC. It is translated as CASTEGASGANV. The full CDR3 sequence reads CASTEGASGANVLTF.

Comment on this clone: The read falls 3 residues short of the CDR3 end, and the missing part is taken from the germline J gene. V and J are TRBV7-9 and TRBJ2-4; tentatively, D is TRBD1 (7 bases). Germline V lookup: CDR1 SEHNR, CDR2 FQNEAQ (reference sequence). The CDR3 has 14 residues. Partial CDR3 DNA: TGTGCCAGCAGCTTAGTGGAGGGGGCGGATGGT. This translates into CASSLVEGADG. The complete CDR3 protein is CASSLVEGADGQYF.